This T cell receptor (beta chain) was recorded in a study of cytomegalovirus exposure and HLA in healthy donors. Study-level points and caveats: Donor immune exposure was known only as CMV serostatus.

Germline V gives CDR1 WNHNN, CDR2 SYGVQD (reference sequence). Unmatched junction bases numbered 3, after V lost 3 bases and J lost 0 bases. This CDR3 region has 15 residues. PCR amplification relied on 60 Vbeta primers (plus 13 Jbeta primers). Clones were sequenced by immunoSEQ multiplex PCR, and TCRdb holds only the in-frame ones, with some missing. Seen here are some 180,000 clones, 70% to 80% observed once, and the top ten hold about 4.4%. In regard to this clone: What it recognizes is unknown.

The sequencing input was PBMCs. The sequence derives from a woman aged 30 to 39 in good health and CMV-seropositive. The genes are TRBV10-1 and TRBJ2-3, with 7 bases identical to TRBD2. The CDR3 nucleotides are TGCGCCAGCAGTGATGAAGCGGGGAGCACAGATACGCAGTATTTT. Translating gives CASSDEAGSTDTQYF.